These T cell receptor beta chains were read from a single sample in a study of beta chain features in type 1 diabetes. Repertoires were generated with immunoSEQ multiplex PCR, while TCRdb's copy carries only in-frame clones and drops some. The table lists hundreds of thousands of clones, 11% of them singletons. Sequencing was done on a sample of naive CD4+ T cells from blood. These receptors originate from a woman aged 25 to 45 in good health. The CDR3 runs from the conserved cysteine through the conserved F or W. Fields, in order: V gene, J gene, clone size, D gene, CDR3 protein, CDR3 DNA. The D gene is left open where the match is weak. Clone size is stated in some rows and not others, as once, few, many or a class when expanded.

v_call: TRBV7-8; j_call: TRBJ1-1; clone_size: NA; d_call: NA; cdr3_aa: CASSFIGERAFF; cdr3_nt: TGTGCCAGCAGCTTTATTGGGGAGCGGGCTTTCTTT
v_call: TRBV27; j_call: TRBJ1-2; clone_size: NA; d_call: TRBD1; cdr3_aa: CASSLSAGTGKATF; cdr3_nt: TGTGCCAGCAGTTTATCGGCCGGGACAGGGAAAGCCACCTTC
v_call: TRBV28; j_call: TRBJ2-2; clone_size: once; d_call: TRBD2; cdr3_aa: CASSLYSGTNTGELFF; cdr3_nt: TGTGCCAGCAGTTTATATAGCGGGACGAACACCGGGGAGCTGTTTTTT
v_call: TRBV19; j_call: TRBJ2-2; clone_size: few; d_call: NA; cdr3_aa: CASSFLFGELFF; cdr3_nt: TGTGCCAGTAGTTTCCTATTTGGGGAGCTGTTTTTT
v_call: TRBV25-1; j_call: TRBJ2-1; clone_size: NA; d_call: TRBD2; cdr3_aa: CASSAPSGTSYNEQFF; cdr3_nt: TGTGCCAGCAGTGCCCCTAGCGGAACCTCCTACAATGAGCAGTTCTTC
v_call: TRBV9; j_call: TRBJ1-3; clone_size: NA; d_call: NA; cdr3_aa: CASSPFLGARGNTIYF; cdr3_nt: TGTGCCAGCAGCCCCTTCTTGGGGGCGCGGGGAAACACCATATATTTT
v_call: TRBV4-1; j_call: TRBJ2-1; clone_size: few; d_call: TRBD1; cdr3_aa: CASSPGQGWNEQFF; cdr3_nt: TGCGCCAGCAGCCCGGGACAGGGCTGGAATGAGCAGTTCTTC
v_call: TRBV27; j_call: TRBJ2-7; clone_size: NA; d_call: TRBD2; cdr3_aa: CASSLKAGPSYEQYF; cdr3_nt: TGTGCCAGCAGTTTAAAAGCGGGGCCCTCCTACGAGCAGTACTTC
v_call: TRBV11-2; j_call: TRBJ2-3; clone_size: NA; d_call: NA; cdr3_aa: CASSQQSGSADTQYF; cdr3_nt: TGTGCCAGCAGCCAGCAGTCCGGGAGTGCAGATACGCAGTATTTT
v_call: TRBV28; j_call: TRBJ2-7; clone_size: few; d_call: NA; cdr3_aa: CASRTLAGASYEQYF; cdr3_nt: TGTGCCAGCAGGACCTTAGCAGGGGCTTCCTACGAGCAGTACTTC
v_call: TRBV7-9; j_call: TRBJ2-1; clone_size: NA; d_call: NA; cdr3_aa: CASSLLTGSYNEQFF; cdr3_nt: TGTGCCAGCAGCTTATTGACGGGCTCCTACAATGAGCAGTTCTTC
v_call: TRBV5-1; j_call: TRBJ2-2; clone_size: few; d_call: TRBD2; cdr3_aa: CASSPGLAGTGELFF; cdr3_nt: TGCGCCAGCAGCCCGGGACTAGCGGGAACCGGGGAGCTGTTTTTT
v_call: TRBV10-3; j_call: TRBJ2-1; clone_size: NA; d_call: NA; cdr3_aa: CANGPSSDNEQFF; cdr3_nt: TGTGCCAACGGGCCGTCTAGCGACAATGAGCAGTTCTTC
v_call: TRBV18; j_call: TRBJ2-3; clone_size: NA; d_call: TRBD2; cdr3_aa: CASSLAGQTDTQYF; cdr3_nt: TGTGCCAGCTCACTAGCGGGACAAACAGATACGCAGTATTTT
v_call: TRBV4-2; j_call: TRBJ2-5; clone_size: few; d_call: NA; cdr3_aa: CASSQVFGGTQYF; cdr3_nt: TGTGCCAGCAGCCAAGTTTTCGGGGGGACCCAGTACTTC
v_call: TRBV29-1; j_call: TRBJ2-7; clone_size: NA; d_call: TRBD1; cdr3_aa: CSVSTGTGEYEQYF; cdr3_nt: TGCAGCGTGTCTACCGGGACAGGGGAATACGAGCAGTACTTC
v_call: TRBV7-9; j_call: TRBJ1-1; clone_size: NA; d_call: TRBD1; cdr3_aa: CASSLGDRMNTEAFF; cdr3_nt: TGTGCCAGCAGCTTAGGGGACAGGATGAACACTGAAGCTTTCTTT
v_call: TRBV27; j_call: TRBJ1-2; clone_size: NA; d_call: NA; cdr3_aa: CAAYPHKDSIYGYTF; cdr3_nt: TGTGCCGCCTACCCCCACAAAGACAGCATCTATGGCTACACCTTC
v_call: TRBV18; j_call: TRBJ2-6; clone_size: few; d_call: NA; cdr3_aa: CASSPLDAARSGANVLTF; cdr3_nt: TGTGCCAGCTCACCACTTGATGCAGCGCGCTCTGGGGCCAACGTCCTGACTTTC
v_call: TRBV30; j_call: TRBJ1-2; clone_size: NA; d_call: TRBD1; cdr3_aa: CAWRKGQPSLDYTF; cdr3_nt: TGTGCCTGGAGGAAGGGACAGCCATCTTTGGACTACACCTTC
v_call: TRBV14; j_call: TRBJ2-7; clone_size: NA; d_call: TRBD2; cdr3_aa: CASSPGRGQYF; cdr3_nt: TGTGCCAGCAGTCCAGGGAGGGGGCAGTACTTC
v_call: TRBV6-1; j_call: TRBJ2-3; clone_size: few; d_call: NA; cdr3_aa: CASTERDTQYF; cdr3_nt: TGTGCCAGCACGGAGCGGGATACGCAGTATTTT
v_call: TRBV7-9; j_call: TRBJ1-4; clone_size: NA; d_call: NA; cdr3_aa: CASSSSGDTNEKLFF; cdr3_nt: TGTGCCAGCAGCTCCTCCGGGGATACTAATGAAAAACTGTTTTTT
v_call: TRBV7-2; j_call: TRBJ2-5; clone_size: NA; d_call: NA; cdr3_aa: CASSSTGRETQYF; cdr3_nt: TGTGCCAGCAGCTCTACAGGGCGCGAGACCCAGTACTTC
v_call: TRBV6-5; j_call: TRBJ2-3; clone_size: few; d_call: TRBD2; cdr3_aa: CASSNGGDPADTQYF; cdr3_nt: TGTGCCAGCAGCAACGGGGGGGACCCGGCAGATACGCAGTATTTT
v_call: TRBV30; j_call: TRBJ2-7; clone_size: NA; d_call: TRBD2; cdr3_aa: CAWSPGGAGVYEQYF; cdr3_nt: TGTGCCTGGAGCCCCGGGGGAGCGGGAGTTTACGAGCAGTACTTC
v_call: TRBV5-1; j_call: TRBJ2-7; clone_size: few; d_call: TRBD1; cdr3_aa: CASSSDQGAYEQYF; cdr3_nt: TGCGCCAGCAGCTCGGATCAGGGGGCCTACGAGCAGTACTTC
v_call: TRBV28; j_call: TRBJ1-2; clone_size: few; d_call: NA; cdr3_aa: CASSFLGMTGYGYTF; cdr3_nt: TGTGCCAGCAGTTTCCTAGGCATGACAGGATATGGCTACACCTTC
v_call: TRBV28; j_call: TRBJ2-7; clone_size: once; d_call: TRBD2; cdr3_aa: CASSFPRTSSYEQYF; cdr3_nt: TGTGCCAGCAGTTTCCCCCGGACTAGCAGTTACGAGCAGTACTTC
v_call: TRBV4-3; j_call: TRBJ2-1; clone_size: NA; d_call: NA; cdr3_aa: CASSQDLGREYSYNEQFF; cdr3_nt: TGCGCCAGCAGCCAAGATTTGGGTCGGGAGTACTCCTACAATGAGCAGTTCTTC
v_call: TRBV7-2; j_call: TRBJ2-3; clone_size: NA; d_call: NA; cdr3_aa: CASRSQRVHQMEGDTQYF; cdr3_nt: TGTGCCAGCAGATCCCAGCGGGTACATCAGATGGAGGGAGATACGCAGTATTTT